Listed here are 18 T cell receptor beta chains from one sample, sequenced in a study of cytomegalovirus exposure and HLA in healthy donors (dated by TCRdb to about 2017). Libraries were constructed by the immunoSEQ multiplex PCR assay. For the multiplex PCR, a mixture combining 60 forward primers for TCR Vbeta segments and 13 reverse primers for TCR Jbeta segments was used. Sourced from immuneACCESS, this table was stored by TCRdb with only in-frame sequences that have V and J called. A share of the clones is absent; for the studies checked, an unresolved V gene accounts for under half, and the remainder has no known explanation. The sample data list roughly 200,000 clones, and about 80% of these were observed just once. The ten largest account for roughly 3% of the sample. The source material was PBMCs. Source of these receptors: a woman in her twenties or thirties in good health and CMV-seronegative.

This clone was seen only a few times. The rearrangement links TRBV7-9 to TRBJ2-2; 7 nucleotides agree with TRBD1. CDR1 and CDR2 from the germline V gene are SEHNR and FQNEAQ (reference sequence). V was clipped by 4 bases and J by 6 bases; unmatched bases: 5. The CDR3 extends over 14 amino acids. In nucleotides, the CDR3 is TGTGCCAGCAGCTCCTTTCAGGGGGCCGGGGAGCTGTTTTTT. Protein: CASSSFQGAGELFF.

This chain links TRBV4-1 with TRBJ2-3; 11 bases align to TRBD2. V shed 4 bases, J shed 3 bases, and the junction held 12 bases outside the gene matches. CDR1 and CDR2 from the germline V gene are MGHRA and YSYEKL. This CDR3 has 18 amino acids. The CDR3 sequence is CASSPSGLAGGGTDTQYF. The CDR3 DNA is TGCGCCAGCAGCCCCTCTGGGCTAGCGGGGGGCGGAACAGATACGCAGTATTTT.

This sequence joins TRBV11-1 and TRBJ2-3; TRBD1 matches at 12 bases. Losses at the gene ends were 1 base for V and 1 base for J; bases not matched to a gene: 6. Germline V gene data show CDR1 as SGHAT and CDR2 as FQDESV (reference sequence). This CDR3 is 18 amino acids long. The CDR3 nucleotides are TGTGCCAGCAGCTTAGGGGACAGGGGGCGATGGGGCACAGATACGCAGTATTTT. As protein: CASSLGDRGRWGTDTQYF.

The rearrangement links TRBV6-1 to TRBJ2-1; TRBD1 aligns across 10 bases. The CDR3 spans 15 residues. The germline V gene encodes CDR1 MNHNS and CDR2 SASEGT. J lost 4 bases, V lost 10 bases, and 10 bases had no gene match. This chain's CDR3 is CATSKDRGAYNEQFF. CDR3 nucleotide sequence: TGTGCCACCTCAAAGGACAGGGGGGCGTACAATGAGCAGTTCTTC.

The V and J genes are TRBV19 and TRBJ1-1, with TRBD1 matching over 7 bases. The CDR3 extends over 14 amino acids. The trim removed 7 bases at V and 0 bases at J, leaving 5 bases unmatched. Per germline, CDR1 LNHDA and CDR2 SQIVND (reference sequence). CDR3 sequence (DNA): TGTGCCAGTACCCACAGGGGTCTGAACACTGAAGCTTTCTTT. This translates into CASTHRGLNTEAFF.

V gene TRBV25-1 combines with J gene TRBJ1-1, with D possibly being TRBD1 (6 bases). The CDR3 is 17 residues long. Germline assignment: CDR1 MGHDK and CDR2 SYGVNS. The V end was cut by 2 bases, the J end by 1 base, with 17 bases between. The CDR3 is CASSEQDRPPKNTEAFF. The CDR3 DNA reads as TGTGCCAGCAGTGAACAGGACAGACCCCCCAAGAACACTGAAGCTTTCTTT.

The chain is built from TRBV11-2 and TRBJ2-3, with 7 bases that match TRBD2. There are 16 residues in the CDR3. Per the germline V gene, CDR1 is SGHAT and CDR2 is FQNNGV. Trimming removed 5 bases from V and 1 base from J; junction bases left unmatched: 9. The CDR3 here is CASSVGRALGTDTQYF. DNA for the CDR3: TGTGCCAGCAGCGTAGGGAGGGCATTAGGCACAGATACGCAGTATTTT.

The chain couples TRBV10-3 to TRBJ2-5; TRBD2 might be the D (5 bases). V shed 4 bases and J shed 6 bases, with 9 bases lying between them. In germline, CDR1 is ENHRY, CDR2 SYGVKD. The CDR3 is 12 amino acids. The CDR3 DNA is TGTGCCATCAGTGCCGGGAAGCAGACCCAGTACTTC. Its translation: CAISAGKQTQYF.

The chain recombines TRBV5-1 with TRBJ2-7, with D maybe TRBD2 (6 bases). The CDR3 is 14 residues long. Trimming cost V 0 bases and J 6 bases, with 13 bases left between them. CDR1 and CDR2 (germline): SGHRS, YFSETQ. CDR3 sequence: CASSLGQGGREQYF. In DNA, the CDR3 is TGCGCCAGCAGCTTGGGGCAGGGAGGCCGCGAGCAGTACTTC.

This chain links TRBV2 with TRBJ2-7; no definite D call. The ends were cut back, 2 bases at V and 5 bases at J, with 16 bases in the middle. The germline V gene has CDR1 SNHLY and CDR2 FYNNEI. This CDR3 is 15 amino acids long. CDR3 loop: CASSESWYSSHEQYF. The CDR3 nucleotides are TGTGCCAGCAGTGAAAGCTGGTACTCGAGCCACGAGCAGTACTTC.

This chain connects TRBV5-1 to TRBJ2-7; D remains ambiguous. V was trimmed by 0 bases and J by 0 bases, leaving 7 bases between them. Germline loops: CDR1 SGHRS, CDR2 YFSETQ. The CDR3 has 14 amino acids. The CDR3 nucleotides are TGCGCCAGCAGCTTGGTGGAGAGCTCCTACGAGCAGTACTTC. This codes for CASSLVESSYEQYF.

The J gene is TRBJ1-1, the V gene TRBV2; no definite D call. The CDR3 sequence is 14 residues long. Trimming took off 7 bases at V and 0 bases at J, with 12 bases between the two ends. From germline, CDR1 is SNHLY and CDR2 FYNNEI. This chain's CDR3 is CASNLLTMNTEAFF. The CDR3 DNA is TGTGCCAGCAATCTACTTACCATGAACACTGAAGCTTTCTTT.

This CDR3 reads CASSMNTEAFF. The DNA of the CDR3 is TGCGCCAGCAGCATGAACACTGAAGCTTTCTTT. This chain links TRBV10-2 with TRBJ1-1; D call uncertain. Trimming left V 6 bases short and J 0 bases short, with 2 bases between. Germline CDR1 WSHSY, CDR2 SAAADI. CDR3 length: 11 amino acids.

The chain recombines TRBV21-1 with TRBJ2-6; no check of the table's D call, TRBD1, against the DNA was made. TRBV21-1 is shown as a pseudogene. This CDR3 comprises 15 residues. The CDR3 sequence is CASSQGGSGANVLTF. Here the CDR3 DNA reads TGTGCCAGCAGTCAGGGGGGAAGTGGGGCCAACGTCCTGACTTTC.

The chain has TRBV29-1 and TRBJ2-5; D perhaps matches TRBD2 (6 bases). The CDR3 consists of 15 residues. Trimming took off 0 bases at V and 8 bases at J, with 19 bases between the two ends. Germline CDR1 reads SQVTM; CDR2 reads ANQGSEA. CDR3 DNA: TGCAGCGTTGAAGATCTTTGGAGGGGCCCAGATACCCAGTACTTC. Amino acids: CSVEDLWRGPDTQYF.

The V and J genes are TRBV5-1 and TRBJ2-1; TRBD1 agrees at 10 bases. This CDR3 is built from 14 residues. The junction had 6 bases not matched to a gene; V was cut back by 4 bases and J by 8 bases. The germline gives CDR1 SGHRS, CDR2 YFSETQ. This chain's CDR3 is CASSPRQGAYEQFF. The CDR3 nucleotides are TGCGCCAGCAGCCCGCGACAGGGGGCATATGAGCAGTTCTTC.

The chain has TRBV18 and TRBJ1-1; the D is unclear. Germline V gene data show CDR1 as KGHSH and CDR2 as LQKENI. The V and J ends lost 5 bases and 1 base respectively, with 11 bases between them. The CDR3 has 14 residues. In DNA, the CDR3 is TGTGCCAGCTCAGACTCGGCACAGAACACTGAAGCTTTCTTT. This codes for CASSDSAQNTEAFF. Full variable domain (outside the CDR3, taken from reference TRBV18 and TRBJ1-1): NAGVMQNPRHLVRRRGQEARLRCSPMKGHSHVYWYRQLPEEGLKFMVYLQKENIIDESGMPKERFSAEFPKEGPSILRIQQVVRGDSAAYFCASSDSAQNTEAFFGQGTRLTVV.

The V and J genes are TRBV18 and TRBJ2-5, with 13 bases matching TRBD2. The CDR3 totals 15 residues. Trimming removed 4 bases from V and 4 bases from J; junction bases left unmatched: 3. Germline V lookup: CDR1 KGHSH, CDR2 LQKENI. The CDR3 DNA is TGTGCCAGCTCACATCGACTAGCGGGAGGAGAGACCCAGTACTTC. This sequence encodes CASSHRLAGGETQYF.